The 17 T cell receptor beta chains below all came from one sample that was sequenced in a study of blood T cell repertoires in COVID-19. Libraries were prepared by immunoSEQ multiplex PCR; TCRdb keeps only in-frame clonotypes and omits some of them. This table has around 100,000 clones, just under 80% appearing once. The material sequenced was peripheral blood. Receptor source: a woman between 70 and 85 years old with acute or convalescent COVID-19.

The V gene is TRBV7-3, the J gene TRBJ2-1; a weak D match, TRBD2 (6 bases). V dropped 0 bases and J dropped 0 bases, with 15 bases sitting between them. Germline-derived CDR1 and CDR2 are SGHTA and FQGTGA. The CDR3 runs to 18 residues. The CDR3 sequence is CASSLTAGTPGSYNEQFF. The CDR3 DNA sequence: TGTGCCAGCAGCTTAACGGCCGGGACTCCGGGCTCCTACAATGAGCAGTTCTTC.

The chain recombines TRBV5-4 with TRBJ1-6; 8 nucleotides align to TRBD1. CDR3 length: 16 amino acids. Germline V gene sequence: CDR1 SGHNT, CDR2 YYREEE (reference sequence). J gave up 6 bases and V 4 bases, and 9 bases lay outside the gene matches. CDR3 sequence: CASSEKGGQGNSPLHF. The CDR3, as DNA: TGTGCCAGCAGCGAAAAGGGTGGACAGGGTAATTCACCCCTCCACTTT.

The genes are TRBV3-1 (or the pseudogene TRBV3-2) and TRBJ1-4; no firm D call. The CDR3 loop spans 16 amino acids. Germline CDR1 reads LGHDT; CDR2 reads YNNKEL (reference sequence). V lost 1 base and J lost 0, with 9 bases in between. CDR3 protein: CASSQGAATTNEKLFF. As DNA, the CDR3 is TGTGCCAGCAGCCAAGGGGCAGCCACAACTAATGAAAAACTGTTTTTT.

The rearrangement joins TRBV5-6 to TRBJ2-1; D unclear. The V end lost 0 bases, the J end lost 8 bases, and 6 bases lay between the germline ends. CDR1 and CDR2 (germline): SGHDT, YYEEEE. The CDR3 has 12 residues. The DNA for the CDR3 is TGTGCCAGCAGCTTGGCCGGGTATGAGCAGTTCTTC. Translating gives CASSLAGYEQFF.

The sample holds one count of this clone. The chain uses TRBV6-1 and TRBJ2-7; TRBD2 is a possible D gene (6 bases). In germline, CDR1 is MNHNS, CDR2 SASEGT. This CDR3 is 12 amino acids long. Trimming cost V 3 bases and J 6 bases, with 9 bases left between them. The CDR3 spells CASSDHGGEQYF. CDR3 DNA sequence: TGTGCCAGCAGTGACCACGGGGGCGAGCAGTACTTC.

This clone was detected a few times. The chain combines TRBV5-1 with TRBJ2-3; 7 positions agree with TRBD1. From germline, CDR1 is SGHRS and CDR2 YFSETQ. The CDR3 sequence is 14 residues long. V shed 3 bases and J 6 bases; nucleotides not matched to a gene: 7. CDR3 sequence reads: CASSWGTGDDTQYF. In DNA form, the CDR3 reads TGCGCCAGCAGCTGGGGAACAGGGGATGATACGCAGTATTTT.

The V and J genes are TRBV5-8 and TRBJ2-3; D may be TRBD1 (5 bases). Trimming left V 0 bases short and J 3 bases short, with 8 bases between. The CDR3 spans 14 residues. Germline CDR1 SGHTS, CDR2 YDEGEE. CDR3 loop: CASSLGGATDTQYF. The CDR3 DNA reads as TGTGCCAGCAGCTTGGGTGGGGCAACAGATACGCAGTATTTT.

This clone was picked up one time. The chain has TRBV7-2 and TRBJ2-7; maybe TRBD2 (5 bases). The CDR3 has 14 residues. In germline, CDR1 is SGHTA, CDR2 FQGNSA. V was clipped by 3 bases and J by 3 bases, with 12 bases between them. The CDR3 protein is CASSFSEGGYEQYV. The CDR3 DNA reads as TGTGCCAGCAGCTTTAGCGAGGGTGGCTACGAGCAGTACGTC.

The chain links TRBV5-5 to TRBJ2-7; D possibly corresponds to TRBD1 (5 bases). The germline CDR1 and CDR2 sequences are SGHKS and YYEKEE (reference sequence). The CDR3 runs 13 residues. V gave up 2 bases and J gave up 3 bases, with 9 bases separating them. Here the CDR3 reads CASSFQGDYEQYF. CDR3 DNA sequence: TGTGCCAGCAGCTTCCAAGGGGACTACGAGCAGTACTTC.

The chain employs TRBV27 and TRBJ1-1, with 7 bases that match TRBD1. V was pared by 5 bases and J by 0 bases, with 6 bases of the junction left unmatched. The germline V gene has CDR1 MNHEY and CDR2 SMNVEV (reference sequence). The CDR3 spans 15 residues. In nucleotides, the CDR3 is TGTGCCAGCAGTCCTCCAGGGGGGCTGAACACTGAAGCTTTCTTT. Translation gives CASSPPGGLNTEAFF.

This clone was detected ten times or more. This chain joins TRBV10-3 and TRBJ2-1; TRBD2 matches 9 bases. The CDR3 length is 13 residues. V was clipped by 10 bases and J by 7 bases; unmatched bases: 8. In germline, CDR1 is ENHRY, CDR2 SYGVKD. In DNA form, the CDR3 reads TGTGCCAGTCGCGGGGGGGCCCAGAATGAGCAGTTCTTC. This codes for CASRGGAQNEQFF.

The chain has TRBV18 and TRBJ1-2; D remains unclear. Germline values: CDR1 KGHSH, CDR2 LQKENI. The CDR3 contains 17 residues. V was shortened by 2 bases and J by 3 bases, with 19 bases between the two germline ends. In nucleotides, the CDR3 is TGTGCCAGCTCACCAAGTCTCGACACCTCAAGCCACTATGGCTACACCTTC. Its protein is CASSPSLDTSSHYGYTF.

The rearrangement uses TRBV7-3 and TRBJ2-1, with TRBD2 matching 12 bases. The V and J ends lost 5 bases and 7 bases, in that order; junction bases with no gene match: 9. CDR1 and CDR2 from the germline V gene are SGHTA and FQGTGA. The CDR3 runs 16 residues. CDR3 amino acids: CASSQTSGGVGNEQFF. The CDR3 DNA reads as TGTGCCAGCAGCCAGACTAGCGGGGGTGTAGGAAATGAGCAGTTCTTC.

This rearrangement joins TRBV18 to TRBJ2-1; 7 bases are shared with TRBD2. There are 15 residues in the CDR3. The germline V gene has CDR1 KGHSH and CDR2 LQKENI. V gave up 3 bases and J gave up 6 bases; unmatched junction bases: 8. The CDR3 DNA follows: TGTGCCAGCTCACCGAACCAGCGGGGTTTCAATGAGCAGTTCTTC. Its protein product is CASSPNQRGFNEQFF. The variable domain in full, completed from reference TRBV18 and TRBJ2-1, reads NAGVMQNPRHLVRRRGQEARLRCSPMKGHSHVYWYRQLPEEGLKFMVYLQKENIIDESGMPKERFSAEFPKEGPSILRIQQVVRGDSAAYFCASSPNQRGFNEQFFGPGTRLTVL.

This chain links TRBV2 with TRBJ2-7; 8 bases map to TRBD2. The CDR3 length is 15 residues. The V gene end was trimmed by 7 bases and the J gene end by 3 bases; junction bases not matched to a gene: 11. Germline V lookup: CDR1 SNHLY, CDR2 FYNNEI. DNA of the CDR3: TGTGCCAGCAATACGGAAACTAGCGGAGACTACGAGCAGTACTTC. It is translated as CASNTETSGDYEQYF.

The chain links TRBV4-3 to TRBJ1-2, with D unclear. Trimming cost V 4 bases and J 8 bases, with 14 bases left between them. The CDR3 runs 13 residues. The germline V gene has CDR1 LGHNA and CDR2 YSLEER. The CDR3: CASSPRFGGGYTF. The CDR3 coding sequence is TGCGCCAGCAGCCCCCGTTTTGGAGGCGGCTACACCTTC.

The chain couples TRBV6-1 to TRBJ1-2; 7 bases map to TRBD1. Germline trimming cut 3 bases from V and 5 bases from J; bases unmatched to any gene: 6. CDR1 is MNHNS and CDR2 is SASEGT in the germline V gene. This CDR3 has 14 amino acids. CDR3 sequence (DNA): TGTGCCAGCAGTGAGCTACAGGGGCCGTATGGCTACACCTTC. Protein: CASSELQGPYGYTF.